This T cell receptor (beta chain) was identified during a study of T cell repertoires in cytomegalovirus infection. Study overall: CMV infection and matching HLA type were both indicated by public TCR beta signatures.

Study-wide findings and caveats: Cumulative public TCR beta family frequency identified carriers of CMV plus the relevant HLA. Within the response measured ex vivo, HLA-C-restricted CMV-specific TCR beta clonotypes were dominant.

V was shortened by 5 bases and J by 4 bases, with 11 bases between the two germline ends. Germline assignment: CDR1 SNHLY and CDR2 FYNNEI. CDR3 length: 14 residues. From the reads, TCRdb called clonotypes with MiXCR, one entry per CDR3 protein. The table has about 140,000 distinct CDR3 sequences, about 6.5% seen once. In this sample, this clonotype turned up many times. No antigen is known for it. V is TRBV2 and J is TRBJ1-4, with D possibly matching TRBD1 (6 bases). This receptor was obtained from a human donor in good health (CMV status not recorded). Some clones in this sample may be carry-over from other donors' samples. The sample consisted of PBMCs. The CDR3 DNA sequence: TGTGCCAGCAGTTTACGAGGGGGTAATGAAAAACTGTTTTTT. Translating it yields CASSLRGGNEKLFF.